Listed below are T cell receptor beta chains from one sample, sequenced in a study of T cell responses to AZD1222 COVID-19 vaccine. Assay used: immunoSEQ multiplex PCR; TCRdb lists only in-frame clones, some missing. Among 90,000 to 120,000 clones listed, about 90% were seen once. The specimen comprised peripheral blood, sampled 28 days after the second AZD1222 dose. The receptors shown here come from an adult who received the AZD1222 COVID-19 vaccine. Each CDR3 is given with its conserved first and last residue. The order of the fields is V gene, J gene, CDR3 length, D gene, clone size, CDR3 protein, CDR3 DNA. A D gene is named only where the DNA matches it firmly. The size field is filled for only some rows; it gives once, few, many or a size class.

v_call: TRBV28; j_call: TRBJ2-5; cdr3_length: 13; d_call: .; clone_size: .; cdr3_aa: CASSFGGPETQYF; cdr3_nt: TGTGCCAGCAGTTTCGGGGGCCCGGAGACCCAGTACTTC
v_call: TRBV7-2; j_call: TRBJ1-1; cdr3_length: 13; d_call: TRBD1; clone_size: .; cdr3_aa: CASSLGTGLDAFF; cdr3_nt: TGTGCCAGCAGCTTAGGGACAGGGCTCGACGCTTTCTTT
v_call: TRBV9; j_call: TRBJ1-2; cdr3_length: 14; d_call: TRBD1; clone_size: few; cdr3_aa: CASRPGTGRYGYTF; cdr3_nt: TGTGCCAGCAGACCAGGGACAGGGCGGTATGGCTACACCTTC
v_call: TRBV6-2/TRBV6-3; j_call: TRBJ2-3; cdr3_length: 17; d_call: .; clone_size: .; cdr3_aa: CASSYPGGVISTDTQYF; cdr3_nt: TGTGCCAGCAGTTACCCCGGGGGCGTAATATCGACAGATACGCAGTATTTT
v_call: TRBV11-2; j_call: TRBJ1-2; cdr3_length: 12; d_call: .; clone_size: .; cdr3_aa: CASSRGPDGYTF; cdr3_nt: TGTGCCAGCAGCCGGGGGCCGGATGGCTACACCTTC
v_call: TRBV2; j_call: TRBJ1-5; cdr3_length: 15; d_call: .; clone_size: .; cdr3_aa: CASSVGQDRNQPQHF; cdr3_nt: TGTGCCAGCAGTGTGGGGCAGGACCGTAATCAGCCCCAGCATTTT
v_call: TRBV2; j_call: TRBJ2-7; cdr3_length: 11; d_call: .; clone_size: .; cdr3_aa: CATGPMYEQYF; cdr3_nt: TGTGCCACCGGACCGATGTACGAGCAGTACTTC
v_call: TRBV19; j_call: TRBJ1-3; cdr3_length: 16; d_call: .; clone_size: once; cdr3_aa: CASSIGGTNSGNTIYF; cdr3_nt: TGTGCCAGTAGTATCGGCGGGACAAACTCTGGAAACACCATATATTTT
v_call: TRBV12-3/TRBV12-4; j_call: TRBJ1-1; cdr3_length: 13; d_call: .; clone_size: .; cdr3_aa: CASSNPGRSEAFF; cdr3_nt: TGTGCCAGCAGCAATCCAGGGAGGAGTGAAGCTTTCTTT
v_call: TRBV16; j_call: TRBJ2-7; cdr3_length: 15; d_call: .; clone_size: .; cdr3_aa: CASSKMQDLSYEQYF; cdr3_nt: TGTGCCAGCAGTAAGATGCAGGACCTCTCCTACGAGCAGTACTTC
v_call: TRBV7-2; j_call: TRBJ2-7; cdr3_length: 15; d_call: .; clone_size: .; cdr3_aa: CASSIGSGISYEQYF; cdr3_nt: TGTGCCAGCAGCATTGGGTCCGGGATCTCCTACGAGCAGTACTTC
v_call: TRBV28; j_call: TRBJ1-2; cdr3_length: 15; d_call: .; clone_size: .; cdr3_aa: CASSLYLTGNYGYTF; cdr3_nt: TGTGCCAGCAGTCTATATCTTACAGGGAACTATGGCTACACCTTC
v_call: TRBV15; j_call: TRBJ2-1; cdr3_length: 15; d_call: .; clone_size: .; cdr3_aa: CATSSRTDSYNEQFF; cdr3_nt: TGTGCCACCAGCTCTCGGACAGACTCCTACAATGAGCAGTTCTTC
v_call: TRBV4-3; j_call: TRBJ1-2; cdr3_length: 14; d_call: .; clone_size: .; cdr3_aa: CASSQLRANYGYTF; cdr3_nt: TGCGCCAGCAGCCAACTCAGGGCAAACTATGGCTACACCTTC